This entry concerns a single T cell receptor (beta chain). The target antigen is unknown. The data were obtained in a study of shared clonotypes between healthy human individuals. In the study overall: The donor pool was made up of a couple of women and a few men aged 18 to 49. Study conclusions and caveats: Among the subsets, naive ones generally showed larger estimated richness than memory ones.

Libraries were prepared by immunoSEQ multiplex PCR; TCRdb keeps only in-frame clonotypes and omits some of them. The sample lists some 2.4 million clones, more than 85% occurring once. Researchers partitioned CD4+ cells into CD45RA+ naive and CD45RA-negative memory subsets. The specimen sequenced was naive CD4+ T cells from PBMCs. Indicated subset: CD45RA+ positively selected. The receptor was derived from a man younger than 30 in good health. Some clones in this sample may be carry-over from other donors' samples.

The CDR3 sequence is CASSDDIANTGELFF. The CDR3 nucleotides read TGTGCCAGCAGTGACGACATAGCGAACACCGGGGAGCTGTTTTTT. J is TRBJ2-2 and V is TRBV2; D gene ambiguous. The germline V and J ends were trimmed by 3 bases and 0 bases, with 8 bases remaining between them. Germline-derived CDR1 and CDR2 are SNHLY and FYNNEI. This CDR3 has 15 amino acids.